Described below is a single T cell receptor (beta chain) sequence and its context. Antigen: not known. The method was immunoSEQ multiplex PCR; TCRdb's version includes in-frame clones alone and lacks a portion of them. Altogether several thousand clones are present, around 83% being singletons, with the ten largest covering under 8.5%. These data belong to a study of brain metastases from non-small cell lung cancer. Findings of the study overall: Compared with their matched primary tumors, approximately 64% of brain metastases showed expanded T-cell clones.

V was clipped by 7 bases and J by 5 bases, with 11 bases between them. Looked up from germline, CDR1 is MDHEN and CDR2 is SYDVKM. This CDR3 contains 12 residues. The J gene is TRBJ1-1, the V gene TRBV28; TRBD1 might be the D (5 bases). The sequence came from a donor at least 40 years old with non-small cell lung cancer. Sequencing was performed on primary lung tumor tissue. In DNA form, the CDR3 reads TGTGCCAGCATCTTTAAGGGGACTGAAGCTTTCTTT. Protein sequence: CASIFKGTEAFF.